This T cell receptor beta chain was retrieved from a study of T cell responses to AZD1222 COVID-19 vaccine. TCRdb keeps only in-frame clones here, not all; method: immunoSEQ multiplex PCR. The table has more than 85,000 clones, 85% to 95% seen once. The V end was cut by 6 bases, the J end by 12 bases, with 18 bases between. Per germline, CDR1 MRHNA and CDR2 SNTAGT. The CDR3 has 13 residues. The chain links TRBV6-4 to TRBJ2-1; a possible D gene is TRBD2 (7 bases). This specimen consisted of peripheral blood, obtained on day 0 of AZD1222 vaccination. The origin of this receptor is an adult in good health. CDR3 coding DNA: TGTGCCAGCAGCCCGATAATGGGGGGGCCGCAGTTCTTC. Amino acid sequence: CASSPIMGGPQFF.